This is a list of T cell receptor beta chains from one sample in a study of lymphopenia after photon versus proton radiotherapy. Method: immunoSEQ multiplex PCR; TCRdb's copy keeps in-frame clones and lacks some. The table has around 30,000 clones, around 87% seen once. Here the sequenced sample was peripheral blood, taken from a patient treated with proton-based radiotherapy. The receptor source for this set is a woman in her sixties with cholangiocarcinoma. Some clones in this sample may be carry-over from other donors' samples. CDR3s include the opening cysteine and the closing phenylalanine or tryptophan. Each record gives: J gene, V gene, D gene, clone size, CDR3 length, CDR3 DNA, CDR3 protein. D genes are given only for firm matches. Clone sizes are given selectively: once, few, many, or a class where the clone is expanded.

>TRBJ1-5|TRBV6-4|TRBD1|-|15
TGTGCCACCCCGGGACAGGGGCACAGCAATCAGCCCCAGCATTTT
CATPGQGHSNQPQHF
>TRBJ1-1|TRBV5-1|TRBD1|-|14
TGCGCCAGCAGCAAGGACAGGACGAACACTGAAGCTTTCTTT
CASSKDRTNTEAFF
>TRBJ1-1|TRBV11-2|-|-|12
TGTGCCAGCAGCTTACACAGGACTGAAGCTTTCTTT
CASSLHRTEAFF
>TRBJ2-2|TRBV5-1|-|-|12
TGCGCCAGCAGACAGGATATAGGGGAGCTGTTTTTT
CASRQDIGELFF
>TRBJ1-3|TRBV15|-|once|14
TGTGCCACCAGGGAGGGGTCTGCGGGAAACACCATATATTTT
CATREGSAGNTIYF
>TRBJ2-7|TRBV11-2|-|-|13
TGTGCCAGCAGCCCCTACTTTCCCTACGAGCAGTACTTC
CASSPYFPYEQYF
>TRBJ2-1|TRBV5-1|TRBD2|-|17
TGCGCCAGCAGCTTGGAGGAGGGACTAGCGGGAGGCCATGAGCAGTTCTTC
CASSLEEGLAGGHEQFF
>TRBJ1-4|TRBV15|-|-|15
TGTGCCACCAGCAGAGAAGTAAGGGTTTGGGAAAAACTGTTTTTT
CATSREVRVWEKLFF
>TRBJ1-1|TRBV6-5|TRBD1|-|14
TGTGCCAGCAGTTACCGGGCGAACAGGGGGCAAGCTTTCTTT
CASSYRANRGQAFF
>TRBJ2-1|TRBV4-1|TRBD2|-|16
TGCGCCAGCAGCCAAGAGGAGCGGGGCCCCTACAATGAGCAGTTCTTC
CASSQEERGPYNEQFF
>TRBJ2-1|TRBV6-5|TRBD2|-|15
TGTGCCAGCTCTAGCGGGGCTAGCGGGCGGTATGAGCAGTTCTTC
CASSSGASGRYEQFF
>TRBJ1-5|TRBV4-1|-|-|19
TGCGCCAGCAGCCAGAAGGTCGGGGCCCCGGCCGCCACCAATCAGCCCCAGCATTTT
CASSQKVGAPAATNQPQHF
>TRBJ2-5|TRBV6-5|-|-|15
TGTGCCAGCAGTTACGGTCGTGGCTGGGTAGAGACCCAGTACTTC
CASSYGRGWVETQYF
>TRBJ1-1|TRBV5-6|TRBD1|once|14
TGTGCCAGCAGCTGGACAGGGAGGAACACTGAAGCTTTCTTT
CASSWTGRNTEAFF
>TRBJ1-1|TRBV6-5|-|once|15
TGTGCCAGCAGTTACTCTTATTTAATGAACACTGAAGCTTTCTTT
CASSYSYLMNTEAFF
>TRBJ2-7|TRBV10-3|TRBD2|-|16
TGTGCCATCAGTGCATCTAGCGGGAGGGCCGTGTACGAGCAGTACTTC
CAISASSGRAVYEQYF
>TRBJ1-2|TRBV5-4|-|-|12
TGTGCCAGCAGTCTGAACAGGGACGGCTACACCTTC
CASSLNRDGYTF
>TRBJ2-1|TRBV11-3|-|-|13
TGTGCCAGCAGCACGAGCTCCTACAATGAGCAGTTCTTC
CASSTSSYNEQFF
>TRBJ1-2|TRBV6-6|-|few|11
TGTGCCAGCAGCCCCAAGGGAGGCTACACCTTC
CASSPKGGYTF
>TRBJ2-2|TRBV19|-|-|15
TGTGCCAGTAGTATCCCGCCGGCGAACACCGGGGAGCTGTTTTTT
CASSIPPANTGELFF
>TRBJ2-2|TRBV11-2|TRBD2|-|15
TGTGCCAGCAGCCGTAGCGGGACGAACACCGGGGAGCTGTTTTTT
CASSRSGTNTGELFF
>TRBJ1-6|TRBV15|TRBD1|-|14
TGTGCCACCAGCCGGACAGGGGGCCCCTCCGTCCTCCACTTT
CATSRTGGPSVLHF